This T cell receptor beta chain was obtained from a study of blood T cell repertoires in COVID-19. TCRdb's copy holds only in-frame clones and misses some; the assay was immunoSEQ multiplex PCR. Of about 94,000 clones listed, around 82% are singletons. The sample was peripheral blood. The receptor was isolated from a man in his 60s with acute or convalescent COVID-19.

The CDR3 region is CASSSPTDNLYEQYF. CDR3 nucleotides: TGTGCCAGTAGTTCTCCGACAGATAATCTCTACGAGCAGTACTTC. This chain uses TRBV19 with TRBJ2-7; TRBD1 is a possible D gene (5 bases). The V gene's germline CDR1 is LNHDA and CDR2 SQIVND (reference sequence). Trimming cost V 5 bases and J 3 bases, with 17 bases left between them. CDR3 size: 15 residues. Looking up the rest from reference TRBV19 and TRBJ2-7 gives the full variable domain: DGGITQSPKYLFRKEGQNVTLSCEQNLNHDAMYWYRQDPGQGLRLIYYSQIVNDFQKGDIAEGYSVSREKKESFPLTVTSAQKNPTAFYLCASSSPTDNLYEQYFGPGTRLTVT.